This is a list of T cell receptor beta chains from one sample in a study of T cells in localized non-small cell lung cancer. Some clones are missing from TCRdb's copy, which holds only in-frame ones; the method was immunoSEQ multiplex PCR. The table has 100,000 to 150,000 clones, 89% seen once; the top ten hold over 1.5%. The sequenced sample was peripheral blood, obtained before any cancer treatment. The receptors were gathered from a female donor of 60 years or more with stage I lung adenocarcinoma. CDR3s include the opening cysteine and the closing phenylalanine or tryptophan. A D gene is named only where the DNA matches it firmly. Rows may omit the clone size; those that give it use once, few, many or a size class.

abundance	j_gene	v_gene	d_gene	CDR3aa	CDR3nt
-	TRBJ2-7	TRBV11-3	-	CASSLVSGYEQYF	TGTGCCAGCAGCCTTGTTAGCGGCTACGAGCAGTACTTC
few	TRBJ1-1	TRBV19	-	CASYLNTEAFF	TGTGCCAGCTACCTAAACACTGAAGCTTTCTTT
once	TRBJ1-1	TRBV11-2	-	CASSFSGADTEAFF	TGTGCCAGCAGCTTTTCAGGGGCTGACACTGAAGCTTTCTTT
-	TRBJ2-1	TRBV28	TRBD2	CASSPGLAKLYNEQFF	TGTGCCAGCAGTCCCGGACTAGCGAAACTCTACAATGAGCAGTTCTTC
-	TRBJ2-7	TRBV6-6	-	CASSKPGSFGSEQYF	TGTGCCAGCAGTAAACCCGGGTCGTTTGGTTCCGAGCAGTACTTC
medium-sized	TRBJ2-7	TRBV11-2	TRBD1	CASSSTGGFYEQYF	TGTGCCAGCAGCTCGACAGGGGGCTTCTACGAGCAGTACTTC
once	TRBJ2-7	TRBV27	-	CASSAYDLGTYEQYF	TGTGCCAGCAGCGCCTATGATCTGGGGACATACGAGCAGTACTTC
-	TRBJ2-7	TRBV30	-	CAWSEWESAVGPGEQYF	TGTGCCTGGAGTGAATGGGAATCCGCGGTAGGCCCGGGGGAGCAGTACTTC
-	TRBJ2-3	TRBV5-1	-	CASSQSGGTDTQYF	TGCGCCAGCAGCCAATCGGGGGGCACAGATACGCAGTATTTT
-	TRBJ2-2	TRBV19	TRBD1	CASSLGTGPTGELFF	TGTGCCAGTAGTCTTGGGACAGGCCCCACCGGGGAGCTGTTTTTT
-	TRBJ2-5	TRBV2	TRBD2	CASQTSGTLSVETQYF	TGTGCCAGCCAGACTAGCGGGACATTGTCGGTAGAGACCCAGTACTTC
-	TRBJ2-1	TRBV18	-	CASSPDSGNEQFF	TGTGCCAGCTCTCCTGACAGTGGCAATGAGCAGTTCTTC
once	TRBJ2-5	TRBV19	-	CASSFSGGQETQYF	TGTGCCAGTAGTTTCTCTGGTGGCCAAGAGACCCAGTACTTC
-	TRBJ2-7	TRBV28	TRBD1	CASRPSGTGLYEQYF	TGTGCCAGCAGACCCTCCGGGACAGGGTTGTACGAGCAGTACTTC
-	TRBJ1-1	TRBV6-5	TRBD1	CASRSRGQMNTEAFF	TGTGCCAGCAGATCGCGGGGACAGATGAACACTGAAGCTTTCTTT
-	TRBJ2-2	TRBV9	-	CASSVLSSGELFF	TGTGCCAGCAGCGTTTTGTCTTCCGGGGAGCTGTTTTTT
-	TRBJ2-5	TRBV2	TRBD2	CASSVGGGPGETQYF	TGTGCCAGCAGTGTGGGGGGAGGGCCCGGTGAGACCCAGTACTTC
-	TRBJ2-7	TRBV29-1	-	CSVANLGAYEQYF	TGCAGCGTGGCTAATCTAGGGGCCTACGAGCAGTACTTC